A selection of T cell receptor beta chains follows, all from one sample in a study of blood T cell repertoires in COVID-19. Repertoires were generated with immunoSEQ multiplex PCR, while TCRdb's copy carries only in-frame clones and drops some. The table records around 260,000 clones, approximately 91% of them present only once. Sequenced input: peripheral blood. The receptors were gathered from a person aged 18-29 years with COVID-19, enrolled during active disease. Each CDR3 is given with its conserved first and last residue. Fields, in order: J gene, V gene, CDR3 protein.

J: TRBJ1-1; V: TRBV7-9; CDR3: CASSSGTGMNTEAFF
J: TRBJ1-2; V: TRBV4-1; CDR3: CASSPRQGSGYGYTF
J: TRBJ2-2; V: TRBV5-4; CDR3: CASSFDSTGELFF
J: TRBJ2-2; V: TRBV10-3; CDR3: CAISAATGEGELFF
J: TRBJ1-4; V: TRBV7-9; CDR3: CASSLGLTEEKLFF
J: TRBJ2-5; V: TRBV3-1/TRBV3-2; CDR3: CASSQDFGGWETQYF
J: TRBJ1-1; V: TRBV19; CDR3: CASSIQGGGNTEAFF
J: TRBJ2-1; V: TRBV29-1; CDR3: CSASQAGGSYNEQFF
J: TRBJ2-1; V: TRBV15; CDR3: CATSRDLSSYNEQFF
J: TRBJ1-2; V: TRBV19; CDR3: CATLGYRVNNYGYTF
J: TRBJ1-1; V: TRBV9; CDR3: CASSATGSPFSEAFF
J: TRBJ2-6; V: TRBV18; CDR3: CASSHNEVRANVLTF
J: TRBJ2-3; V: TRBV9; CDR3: CASSSPGTGYTDTQYF
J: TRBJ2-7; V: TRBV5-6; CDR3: CASSSRLAGVYEQYF
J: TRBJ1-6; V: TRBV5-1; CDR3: CASRPRVDGSPLHF
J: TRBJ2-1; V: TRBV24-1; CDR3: CATSGTAGEVFF
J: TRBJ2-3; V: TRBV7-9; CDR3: CASSSGSLITDTQYF
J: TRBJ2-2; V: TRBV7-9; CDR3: CASSFYREGSGELFF
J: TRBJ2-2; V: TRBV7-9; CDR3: CASSPTGTSDTGELFF
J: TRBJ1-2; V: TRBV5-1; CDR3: CASSLWDSKDGYTF
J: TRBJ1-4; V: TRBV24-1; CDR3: CATSDLRRSANDEKLFF
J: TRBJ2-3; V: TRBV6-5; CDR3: CASSYSGGAATDTQYF
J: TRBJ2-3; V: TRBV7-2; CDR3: CASSLAGLAGGPFSVDTQYF
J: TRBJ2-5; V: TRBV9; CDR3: CASSWDRGRQETQYF
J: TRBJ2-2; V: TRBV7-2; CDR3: CASSFGGRTGELFF
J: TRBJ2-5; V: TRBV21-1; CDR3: CASTREGVGETQYF
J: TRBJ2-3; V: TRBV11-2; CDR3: CASSLDRVYSTRADTQYF
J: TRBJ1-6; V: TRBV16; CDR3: CASRGQGDSPLHF
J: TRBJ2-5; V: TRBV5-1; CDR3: CASSGLAGEETQYF
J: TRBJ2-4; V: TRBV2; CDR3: CASTGTSGNIQYF
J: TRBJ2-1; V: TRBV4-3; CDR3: CASSQVASGIDEQFF
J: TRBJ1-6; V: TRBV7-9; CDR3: CASSQDTDNSPLHF
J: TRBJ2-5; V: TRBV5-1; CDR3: CASSFGQGQETQYF
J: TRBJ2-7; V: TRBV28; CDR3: CASSYDGTYEQYF
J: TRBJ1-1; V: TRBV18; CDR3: CASSDRGEDTEAFF
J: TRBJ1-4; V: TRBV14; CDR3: CASSYARTTNEKLFF
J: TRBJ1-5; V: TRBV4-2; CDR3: CASSQDLGGLNQPQHF
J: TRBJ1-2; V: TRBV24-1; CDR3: CATSDLQGRGYTF
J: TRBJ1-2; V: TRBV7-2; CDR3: CASSLGEQGARGYTF
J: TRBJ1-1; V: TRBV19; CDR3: CASSAQGTPLNTEAFF
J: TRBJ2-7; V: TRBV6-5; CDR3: CASSWTSAYEQYF
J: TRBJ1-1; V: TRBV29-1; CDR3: CSFRDRGTEAFF